A selection of T cell receptor beta chains follows, all from one sample in a study of T cell responses to AZD1222 COVID-19 vaccine. Only in-frame clones appear in the TCRdb table, and some are missing; sequencing was by immunoSEQ multiplex PCR. The sample records tens of thousands of clones, less than 90% being singletons. The sample here was peripheral blood, taken on day 0 of AZD1222 vaccination. The receptors come from an adult in good health. The CDR3 runs from the conserved cysteine through the conserved F or W. D genes are given only for firm matches. Size is omitted from some rows. Given values are once, few, many or a class for expanded clones.

j_call,clone_size,d_call,v_call,cdr3_aa,cdr3_nt
TRBJ1-1,NA,NA,TRBV11-2,CASSLDGGNTEAFF,TGTGCCAGCAGCTTAGATGGGGGGAACACTGAAGCTTTCTTT
TRBJ2-7,NA,NA,TRBV6-5,CASSGRGATYEQYF,TGTGCCAGCTCAGGGCGCGGGGCCACCTACGAGCAGTACTTC
TRBJ1-2,NA,NA,TRBV2,CASMQGLDGYTF,TGTGCCAGCATGCAGGGACTGGACGGCTACACCTTC
TRBJ2-5,NA,NA,TRBV7-8,CASSFGETETQYF,TGTGCCAGCAGCTTTGGGGAGACGGAGACCCAGTACTTC
TRBJ1-3,NA,TRBD1,TRBV2,CASRERTGGSGNTIYF,TGTGCCAGCAGGGAGAGGACAGGGGGCTCTGGAAACACCATATATTTT
TRBJ1-5,NA,NA,TRBV19,CASQDTINQPQHF,TGTGCCAGCCAAGACACGATCAATCAGCCCCAGCATTTT
TRBJ1-5,NA,NA,TRBV6-5,CASRLGGRVEPQHF,TGTGCCAGCAGGCTGGGGGGGCGGGTGGAGCCCCAGCATTTT
TRBJ1-4,NA,TRBD1,TRBV5-4,CASSPDRGRREKLFF,TGTGCCAGCAGCCCAGACAGGGGGCGCAGGGAAAAACTGTTTTTT
TRBJ1-1,once,TRBD1,TRBV6-5,CASSPDYRGYTEAFF,TGTGCCAGCAGCCCCGATTACAGGGGTTACACTGAAGCTTTCTTT
TRBJ1-2,once,NA,TRBV11-2,CASSSPRRQRLGGNYGYTF,TGTGCCAGCAGCTCCCCTAGGAGGCAACGACTGGGAGGAAACTATGGCTACACCTTC
TRBJ1-1,NA,NA,TRBV12-3/TRBV12-4,CASSVKGPTEAFF,TGTGCCAGCAGCGTCAAAGGCCCCACTGAAGCTTTCTTT